This is a list of T cell receptor beta chains from one sample in a study of cytomegalovirus exposure and HLA in healthy donors. Sequencing was performed with immunoSEQ multiplex PCR; in TCRdb, only in-frame clones are kept and a portion is missing. Of 130,000 or so clones listed, 75% are singletons. The sample taken for sequencing was PBMCs. These receptor sequences come from a man aged 35 to 55 in good health and CMV-seronegative. Each CDR3 is given with its conserved first and last residue. A D gene is named only where the DNA matches it firmly. Clone size is not always given. Where it is, it says once, few, many or a class for expanded clones.

D gene: -; CDR3 length: 13; clone size: -; J gene: TRBJ1-1; V gene: TRBV14; CDR3 protein: CASTRDFGTEAFF; CDR3 DNA: TGTGCCAGCACCAGAGACTTTGGCACTGAAGCTTTCTTT
D gene: TRBD1; CDR3 length: 16; clone size: -; J gene: TRBJ1-6; V gene: TRBV5-1; CDR3 protein: CASSWSFGTGIWPLHF; CDR3 DNA: TGCGCCAGCAGCTGGAGTTTCGGGACAGGGATATGGCCCCTCCACTTT
D gene: -; CDR3 length: 16; clone size: -; J gene: TRBJ2-2; V gene: TRBV15; CDR3 protein: CATSRDQGFATGELFF; CDR3 DNA: TGTGCCACCAGCAGAGACCAGGGGTTTGCGACCGGGGAGCTGTTTTTT
D gene: -; CDR3 length: 12; clone size: -; J gene: TRBJ2-1; V gene: TRBV2; CDR3 protein: CASSLRGNEQFF; CDR3 DNA: TGTGCCAGCAGTTTAAGGGGCAATGAGCAGTTCTTC
D gene: TRBD1; CDR3 length: 14; clone size: few; J gene: TRBJ1-1; V gene: TRBV5-1; CDR3 protein: CASSQGQLNTEAFF; CDR3 DNA: TGCGCCAGCAGCCAGGGACAGCTGAACACTGAAGCTTTCTTT
D gene: TRBD1; CDR3 length: 15; clone size: -; J gene: TRBJ1-5; V gene: TRBV5-6; CDR3 protein: CASSLGQGSNQPQHF; CDR3 DNA: TGTGCCAGCAGCTTGGGACAGGGTTCGAATCAGCCCCAGCATTTT
D gene: TRBD1; CDR3 length: 15; clone size: -; J gene: TRBJ1-5; V gene: TRBV27; CDR3 protein: CASSWDSYSNQPQHF; CDR3 DNA: TGTGCCAGCAGTTGGGACAGTTATAGCAATCAGCCCCAGCATTTT
D gene: TRBD2; CDR3 length: 13; clone size: -; J gene: TRBJ2-3; V gene: TRBV2; CDR3 protein: CASRAGSTDTQYF; CDR3 DNA: TGTGCCAGCAGAGCGGGAAGCACAGATACGCAGTATTTT
D gene: -; CDR3 length: 13; clone size: -; J gene: TRBJ1-1; V gene: TRBV12-2; CDR3 protein: CASRCIDRGEAFF; CDR3 DNA: TGTGCAAGTCGCTGTATTGACAGGGGTGAAGCTTTCTTT
D gene: TRBD1; CDR3 length: 15; clone size: -; J gene: TRBJ2-7; V gene: TRBV28; CDR3 protein: CASSTGTGFWDEQYF; CDR3 DNA: TGTGCCAGCAGCACCGGGACAGGGTTTTGGGACGAGCAGTACTTC
D gene: -; CDR3 length: 14; clone size: -; J gene: TRBJ1-2; V gene: TRBV18; CDR3 protein: CASSPGDSNYGYTF; CDR3 DNA: TGTGCCAGCTCACCAGGAGACAGCAACTATGGCTACACCTTC
D gene: -; CDR3 length: 14; clone size: -; J gene: TRBJ2-3; V gene: TRBV5-5; CDR3 protein: CASSLVIETDTQYF; CDR3 DNA: TGTGCCAGCAGCTTGGTTATAGAGACAGATACGCAGTATTTT
D gene: -; CDR3 length: 14; clone size: few; J gene: TRBJ1-4; V gene: TRBV5-1; CDR3 protein: CASSPGTPNEKLFF; CDR3 DNA: TGCGCCAGCAGCCCCGGGACACCGAATGAAAAACTGTTTTTT
D gene: TRBD1; CDR3 length: 16; clone size: -; J gene: TRBJ2-1; V gene: TRBV11-2; CDR3 protein: CASSPGQGGSYNEQFF; CDR3 DNA: TGTGCCAGCAGCCCGGGACAGGGGGGGTCCTACAATGAGCAGTTCTTC
D gene: TRBD1; CDR3 length: 13; clone size: -; J gene: TRBJ2-7; V gene: TRBV2; CDR3 protein: CASSETGAYEQYF; CDR3 DNA: TGTGCCAGCAGTGAAACAGGGGCCTACGAGCAGTACTTC
D gene: -; CDR3 length: 15; clone size: -; J gene: TRBJ1-3; V gene: TRBV7-8; CDR3 protein: CASSATRDYGNTIYF; CDR3 DNA: TGTGCCAGCAGCGCAACCAGGGACTACGGAAACACCATATATTTT
D gene: -; CDR3 length: 14; clone size: -; J gene: TRBJ1-5; V gene: TRBV10-3; CDR3 protein: CAISDMRSHQPQHF; CDR3 DNA: TGTGCCATCAGTGACATGAGGAGCCATCAGCCCCAGCATTTT
D gene: -; CDR3 length: 17; clone size: -; J gene: TRBJ1-2; V gene: TRBV4-2; CDR3 protein: CASSQDSRATGTYGYTF; CDR3 DNA: TGTGCCAGCAGCCAAGATTCCAGGGCCACAGGGACCTATGGCTACACCTTC
D gene: -; CDR3 length: 16; clone size: -; J gene: TRBJ2-7; V gene: TRBV27; CDR3 protein: CASSLSASLPNYEQYF; CDR3 DNA: TGTGCCAGCAGTTTATCGGCCTCTCTACCAAACTACGAGCAGTACTTC
D gene: -; CDR3 length: 12; clone size: -; J gene: TRBJ2-7; V gene: TRBV5-6; CDR3 protein: CASSFLSYEQYF; CDR3 DNA: TGTGCCAGCAGCTTCCTAAGTTACGAGCAGTACTTC
D gene: TRBD2; CDR3 length: 15; clone size: -; J gene: TRBJ2-3; V gene: TRBV7-2; CDR3 protein: CASSLGLAGTDTQYF; CDR3 DNA: TGTGCCAGCAGCTTAGGGCTAGCGGGCACAGATACGCAGTATTTT
D gene: -; CDR3 length: 14; clone size: few; J gene: TRBJ1-3; V gene: TRBV5-1; CDR3 protein: CASSPGDTGNTIYF; CDR3 DNA: TGCGCCAGCAGCCCTGGGGACACTGGAAACACCATATATTTT
D gene: TRBD1; CDR3 length: 17; clone size: -; J gene: TRBJ2-2; V gene: TRBV5-3; CDR3 protein: CARSSQRQGKSAGELFF; CDR3 DNA: TGTGCCAGAAGCTCCCAGCGACAGGGAAAGTCCGCCGGGGAGCTGTTTTTT
D gene: TRBD1; CDR3 length: 15; clone size: -; J gene: TRBJ1-1; V gene: TRBV2; CDR3 protein: CASSRTGNLNTEAFF; CDR3 DNA: TGTGCCAGTTCTCGGACAGGGAACCTGAACACTGAAGCTTTCTTT
D gene: TRBD2; CDR3 length: 16; clone size: -; J gene: TRBJ2-1; V gene: TRBV10-3; CDR3 protein: CAISGGGGPSYNEQFF; CDR3 DNA: TGTGCCATCAGTGGGGGCGGGGGGCCCTCCTACAATGAGCAGTTCTTC
D gene: -; CDR3 length: 19; clone size: -; J gene: TRBJ1-2; V gene: TRBV7-9; CDR3 protein: CASSFGFGTGAARSYGYNF; CDR3 DNA: -
D gene: -; CDR3 length: 15; clone size: -; J gene: TRBJ2-1; V gene: TRBV6-1; CDR3 protein: CASSVGRSSYNEQFF; CDR3 DNA: TGTGCCAGCAGTGTGGGGCGATCCTCCTACAATGAGCAGTTCTTC
D gene: -; CDR3 length: 17; clone size: -; J gene: TRBJ1-4; V gene: TRBV7-8; CDR3 protein: CASSLRPGADLWEKLFF; CDR3 DNA: TGTGCCAGCAGCTTAAGACCAGGGGCCGACTTGTGGGAAAAACTGTTTTTT
D gene: TRBD1; CDR3 length: 16; clone size: -; J gene: TRBJ2-1; V gene: TRBV9; CDR3 protein: CASSVALDRGYNEQFF; CDR3 DNA: TGTGCCAGCAGCGTAGCTCTGGACAGGGGCTACAATGAGCAGTTCTTC
D gene: -; CDR3 length: 16; clone size: -; J gene: TRBJ1-6; V gene: TRBV5-4; CDR3 protein: CASSLGLMQGGSPLHF; CDR3 DNA: TGTGCCAGCAGCTTGGGTCTCATGCAGGGAGGTTCACCCCTCCACTTT
D gene: -; CDR3 length: 14; clone size: -; J gene: TRBJ1-6; V gene: TRBV9; CDR3 protein: CASSVARVSSPLHF; CDR3 DNA: TGTGCCAGCAGCGTAGCCAGGGTATCTTCACCCCTCCACTTT
D gene: -; CDR3 length: 13; clone size: -; J gene: TRBJ1-1; V gene: TRBV7-6; CDR3 protein: CASSLAQNTEAFF; CDR3 DNA: TGTGCCAGCAGCTTAGCCCAGAACACTGAAGCTTTCTTT
D gene: TRBD1; CDR3 length: 15; clone size: few; J gene: TRBJ2-7; V gene: TRBV5-6; CDR3 protein: CASSPGGQGVHEQYF; CDR3 DNA: TGTGCCAGCAGCCCAGGGGGACAGGGAGTACACGAGCAGTACTTC
D gene: TRBD1; CDR3 length: 14; clone size: -; J gene: TRBJ1-2; V gene: TRBV5-1; CDR3 protein: CASSGDRGGRGYTF; CDR3 DNA: TGCGCCAGCAGCGGCGACAGGGGAGGAAGAGGCTACACCTTC
D gene: TRBD1; CDR3 length: 15; clone size: -; J gene: TRBJ1-2; V gene: TRBV6-6; CDR3 protein: CASSYDRGELYGYTF; CDR3 DNA: TGTGCCAGCAGTTACGACAGGGGCGAACTCTATGGCTACACCTTC
D gene: TRBD1; CDR3 length: 16; clone size: -; J gene: TRBJ1-2; V gene: TRBV9; CDR3 protein: CASSVDPGGADYGYTF; CDR3 DNA: TGTGCCAGCAGCGTAGACCCAGGGGGCGCGGACTATGGCTACACCTTC
D gene: TRBD2; CDR3 length: 15; clone size: -; J gene: TRBJ2-1; V gene: TRBV10-3; CDR3 protein: CAIRVSGGGDNEQFF; CDR3 DNA: TGTGCCATCAGAGTCAGCGGGGGAGGGGACAATGAGCAGTTCTTC
D gene: TRBD1; CDR3 length: 13; clone size: -; J gene: TRBJ1-2; V gene: TRBV18; CDR3 protein: CASSPDREGGYTF; CDR3 DNA: TGTGCCAGCTCACCCGACAGGGAAGGTGGCTACACCTTC
D gene: TRBD1; CDR3 length: 17; clone size: -; J gene: TRBJ2-7; V gene: TRBV7-8; CDR3 protein: CASSLRFRTGGSYEQYF; CDR3 DNA: TGTGCCAGCAGCTTAAGGTTCAGGACAGGGGGCTCCTACGAGCAGTACTTC
D gene: -; CDR3 length: 14; clone size: -; J gene: TRBJ2-1; V gene: TRBV5-8; CDR3 protein: CASSLGNQGNEQFF; CDR3 DNA: TGTGCCAGCAGCTTGGGGAACCAGGGCAATGAGCAGTTCTTC
D gene: TRBD1; CDR3 length: 15; clone size: -; J gene: TRBJ1-2; V gene: TRBV7-6; CDR3 protein: CASSLGQGVDYGYTF; CDR3 DNA: TGTGCCAGCAGCTTGGGACAGGGAGTGGACTATGGCTACACCTTC
D gene: TRBD1; CDR3 length: 15; clone size: many; J gene: TRBJ1-2; V gene: TRBV6-5; CDR3 protein: CASFQGVEPFYGYTF; CDR3 DNA: TGTGCCAGCTTCCAGGGGGTAGAGCCCTTCTATGGCTACACCTTC
D gene: -; CDR3 length: 14; clone size: few; J gene: TRBJ1-4; V gene: TRBV4-1; CDR3 protein: CASSPKGTNEKLFF; CDR3 DNA: TGCGCCAGCAGCCCTAAGGGGACTAATGAAAAACTGTTTTTT
D gene: -; CDR3 length: 16; clone size: -; J gene: TRBJ2-1; V gene: TRBV6-1; CDR3 protein: CASSGGGGPRRGEQFF; CDR3 DNA: TGTGCCAGCAGTGGGGGAGGGGGGCCTCGTAGGGGTGAGCAGTTCTTC
D gene: TRBD1; CDR3 length: 15; clone size: -; J gene: TRBJ1-5; V gene: TRBV11-2; CDR3 protein: CASSSTGTSNQPQHF; CDR3 DNA: TGTGCCAGCAGCTCGACAGGGACCAGCAATCAGCCCCAGCATTTT